The 12 T cell receptor beta chains below all came from one sample that was sequenced in a study of beta chain features in type 1 diabetes. Study-level findings and limits: Patients with Type 1 diabetes showed moderately but significantly shorter TCRB CDR3s in all four CD4+ subsets.

Investigators reverse transcribed all isolated RNA, so they sequenced expressed TCRB transcripts. Assay: immunoSEQ multiplex PCR; the TCRdb copy retains only in-frame clones and omits some. The repertoire holds some 190,000 clones, with roughly 8% as singletons. Their cognate antigens are unknown. The material sequenced was central memory CD4+ T cells from blood. The source is a man younger than 35 with type 1 diabetes.

The rearrangement links TRBV7-9 to TRBJ1-1; 7 positions agree with TRBD1. The ends lost 1 base at V and 10 bases at J; junction bases unmatched: 3. Germline values: CDR1 SEHNR, CDR2 FQNEAQ (reference sequence). This CDR3 is built from 12 residues. CDR3 nucleotides: TGTGCCAGCAGCTTAGGGACAGGAGGAGCTTTCTTT. Translated, it gives CASSLGTGGAFF.

V and J are TRBV28 and TRBJ2-6; 12 nucleotides match TRBD1. Germline V CDR1 and CDR2: MDHEN, SYDVKM. The CDR3 has 19 residues. V was clipped by 2 bases and J by 3 bases; unmatched bases: 8. The CDR3 reads CASSLDLGTGGSGANVLTF. CDR3 nucleotide sequence: TGTGCCAGCAGTTTAGATTTAGGGACAGGGGGCAGTGGGGCCAACGTCCTGACTTTC.

Here the CDR3 DNA reads TGTGCCACCAGCAGACCACCACTAGCGGGAGGGTGGTTGGGAAGCACAGATACGCAGTATTTT. Amino acid sequence: CATSRPPLAGGWLGSTDTQYF. V is TRBV15 and J is TRBJ2-3, with 13 bases matching TRBD2. The trim removed 2 bases at V and 0 bases at J, leaving 14 bases unmatched. The CDR3 has 21 amino acids. Germline CDR1 reads LNHNV; CDR2 reads YYDKDF (reference sequence).

This clone was found a few times. The chain is built from TRBV5-4 and TRBJ2-5; 9 bases line up with TRBD1. The germline gives CDR1 SGHNT, CDR2 YYREEE (reference sequence). The CDR3 is 13 amino acids. V was clipped by 4 bases and J by 5 bases; unmatched bases: 3. Here the CDR3 DNA reads TGTGCCAGCAGCCGAGGGACAGGGGAGACCCAGTACTTC. Its translation: CASSRGTGETQYF.

This clone was recorded a few times. Here the CDR3 DNA reads TGCAGCGTTGGTTGGCGGGGGGCAGGACAGGAGACCCAGTACTTC. Amino acid sequence: CSVGWRGAGQETQYF. The V and J genes are TRBV29-1 and TRBJ2-5, with 8 positions matching TRBD2. Germline lookup yields CDR1 SQVTM and CDR2 ANQGSEA. The CDR3 length is 15 residues. The ends lost 4 bases at V and 5 bases at J; junction bases unmatched: 12.

J is TRBJ1-4 and V is TRBV5-6; the match to TRBD1 covers 9 bases. The CDR3 length is 15 residues. The germline CDR1 and CDR2 sequences are SGHDT and YYEEEE. Germline trimming cut 3 bases from V and 2 bases from J; bases unmatched to any gene: 2. Here the CDR3 DNA reads TGTGCCAGCAGCTCCACAGGGGGCACTAATGAAAAACTGTTTTTT. Amino acids: CASSSTGGTNEKLFF.

There are many counts of this clone. V usage is TRBV10-3 and J usage is TRBJ2-1; D possibly corresponds to TRBD1 (5 bases). Germline values: CDR1 ENHRY, CDR2 SYGVKD. This CDR3 has 12 residues. The V and J ends lost 6 bases and 5 bases respectively, with 8 bases between them. The CDR3 loop is CAIRDIHNEQFF. The CDR3 bases are TGTGCCATCAGGGACATCCACAATGAGCAGTTCTTC.

The gene calls are TRBV30 and TRBJ1-5; no firm D call. The CDR3 has 16 residues. CDR1 is GTSNPN, CDR2 SVGIG, per germline (reference sequence). V lost 1 base, J lost 0 bases, and 13 bases lay in between. Written as DNA, the CDR3 is TGTGCCTGGAGTGCCCCGGGTACTTTTAGCAATCAGCCCCAGCATTTT. Its translation: CAWSAPGTFSNQPQHF.

This clone appeared a few times. CDR3 nucleotides: TGTGCCAGCAGTATCAGGGGGTCTGGAGAGACCCAGTACTTC. Encoded protein: CASSIRGSGETQYF. The chain is built from TRBV6-6 and TRBJ2-5; TRBD1 matches 7 bases. The CDR3 sequence is 14 residues long. Trimming cost V 5 bases and J 4 bases; bases outside gene matches: 7. The germline gives CDR1 MNHNY, CDR2 SVGAGI (reference sequence).

The V call is TRBV5-1, the J call TRBJ2-2; no reliable D call. This CDR3 spans 12 amino acids. Per the germline V gene, CDR1 is SGHRS and CDR2 is YFSETQ. Trimming removed 4 bases at V and 2 bases at J, with 3 bases between. The DNA for the CDR3 is TGCGCCAGCAGCCCTAACACCGGGGAGCTGTTTTTT. It yields the protein CASSPNTGELFF.

The chain couples TRBV28 to TRBJ2-7; 7 bases match TRBD1. The CDR3 sequence is 12 residues long. V shed 5 bases, J shed 5 bases, and the junction held 3 bases outside the gene matches. CDR1 is MDHEN and CDR2 is SYDVKM in the germline V gene. The CDR3 DNA sequence: TGTGCCAGCAGTGGACAGGAGGACGAGCAGTACTTC. This sequence encodes CASSGQEDEQYF.

This clone was seen more than once but under ten times. The V and J genes are TRBV9 and TRBJ2-1, with 8 positions matching TRBD2. V lost 6 bases and J lost 14; bases outside the gene matches: 13. The CDR3 extends over 13 amino acids. The V gene's germline CDR1 is SGDLS and CDR2 YYNGEE. The CDR3 DNA is TGTGCCAGCACCGGAATTGAAGCGGGAGAGAAGTTCTTC. Protein: CASTGIEAGEKFF.